This is a list of T cell receptor beta chains from one sample in a study of shared clonotypes between healthy human individuals. Profiled with immunoSEQ multiplex PCR; TCRdb holds only in-frame clones, not every one. The sample records over 2 million clones, around 96% being singletons. Sequencing was performed on naive CD8+ T cells sorted from blood. Every receptor here comes from a man between 18 and 29 years old in good health. CDR3s include the opening cysteine and the closing phenylalanine or tryptophan. The D gene is left open where the match is weak. Clone size appears in some rows only: once, few, many, or a class for an expanded clone.

CDR3aa	CDR3nt	abundance	len	v_gene	j_gene	d_gene
CASSLGDNYGYTF	TGTGCCAGCAGCTTGGGCGATAACTATGGCTACACCTTC	once	13	TRBV5-4	TRBJ1-2	-
CASSGVPQGSETQYF	TGCGCCAGCAGCGGAGTACCACAGGGTTCAGAGACCCAGTACTTC	-	15	TRBV5-1	TRBJ2-5	-
CATRDRGFTEAFF	TGTGCCACCAGAGATAGGGGTTTCACTGAAGCTTTCTTT	-	13	TRBV15	TRBJ1-1	-
CSVIIRPEDPYEQYF	TGCAGCGTCATTATCAGACCGGAAGACCCGTACGAGCAGTACTTC	-	15	TRBV29-1	TRBJ2-7	-
CASSLGGANTEAFF	TGTGCCAGCAGCTTAGGAGGTGCGAACACTGAAGCTTTCTTT	-	14	TRBV11-2	TRBJ1-1	-
CASSWLSTDTQYF	TGTGCCAGCAGCTGGCTTAGCACAGATACGCAGTATTTT	-	13	TRBV7-9	TRBJ2-3	-
CARPARRCEQYF	TGCGCCAGACCTGCGAGAAGGTGCGAGCAGTACTTC	once	12	TRBV10-1	TRBJ2-7	-
CAIQDQGQISGNTIYF	TGTGCCATCCAAGACCAGGGACAGATCTCTGGAAACACCATATATTTT	-	16	TRBV10-3	TRBJ1-3	TRBD1
CASSLRDSQGGGNTIYF	TGCGCCAGCAGCCTCCGGGACAGCCAAGGAGGTGGAAACACCATATATTTT	-	17	TRBV4-1	TRBJ1-3	TRBD1
CASSPRDSLGDTQYF	TGTGCCAGCAGCCCCCGGGACAGTCTTGGGGATACGCAGTATTTT	-	15	TRBV7-9	TRBJ2-3	TRBD1
CASSVAISGNTIYF	TGTGCCAGCAGCGTAGCGATATCTGGAAACACCATATATTTT	-	14	TRBV9	TRBJ1-3	-
CAWSVLGLAGGYTF	TGTGCCTGGAGTGTTCTGGGGCTCGCGGGAGGCTACACCTTC	once	14	TRBV30	TRBJ1-2	-
CASSITFPGTDTQYF	TGTGCCAGTAGTATTACTTTCCCCGGCACAGATACGCAGTATTTT	-	15	TRBV19	TRBJ2-3	-
CASSLGGGGNSPLHF	TGTGCCAGCAGCTTAGGCGGCGGGGGAAATTCACCCCTCCACTTT	once	15	TRBV13	TRBJ1-6	-
CASSIGGGHPMTGELFF	TGTGCCAGTAGTATCGGGGGGGGACACCCGATGACCGGGGAGCTGTTTTTT	-	17	TRBV19	TRBJ2-2	TRBD2
CASSPYGRPPSSYEQYF	TGTGCCAGCAGTCCTTACGGACGGCCCCCAAGCTCCTACGAGCAGTACTTC	-	17	TRBV7-8	TRBJ2-7	-
CASSWTMDTEAFF	TGTGCCAGCAGCTGGACAATGGACACTGAAGCTTTCTTT	-	13	TRBV11-2	TRBJ1-1	-
CASSEPVSYEQYF	TGTGCCAGCAGTGAACCCGTGTCCTACGAGCAGTACTTC	-	13	TRBV6-1	TRBJ2-7	-
CASSWGLNTDTQYF	TGTGCCAGCAGCTGGGGACTTAACACAGATACGCAGTATTTT	-	14	TRBV13	TRBJ2-3	-
CASSQSTTGIADTQYF	TGCGCCAGCAGCCAGTCGACGACAGGGATCGCAGATACGCAGTATTTT	-	16	TRBV4-3	TRBJ2-3	TRBD1
CASRPPGLIDGYTF	TGTGCCAGCAGGCCCCCGGGACTGATTGATGGCTACACCTTC	-	14	TRBV5-4	TRBJ1-2	-
CASSEGWTPYGYTF	TGTGCCAGCAGCGAGGGGTGGACACCTTATGGCTACACCTTC	-	14	TRBV9	TRBJ1-2	-
CASSQDYRGTSGAISYEQYF	TGCGCCAGCAGCCAAGACTACCGCGGGACTAGCGGGGCGATCTCCTACGAGCAGTACTTC	-	20	TRBV4-1	TRBJ2-7	TRBD2
CASSLLGANEKLFF	TGTGCCAGCAGTTTACTTGGTGCTAATGAAAAACTGTTTTTT	-	14	TRBV27	TRBJ1-4	-
CASSEGSGTGGSYGYTF	TGTGCCAGCAGTGAGGGCTCCGGGACAGGGGGAAGTTATGGCTACACCTTC	-	17	TRBV9	TRBJ1-2	TRBD1
CAIGGAQETQYF	TGTGCCATCGGGGGCGCACAAGAGACCCAGTACTTC	-	12	TRBV27	TRBJ2-5	-
CASSHPTGANFQETQYF	TGTGCCAGCAGCCATCCTACAGGGGCGAATTTCCAAGAGACCCAGTACTTC	-	17	TRBV11-2	TRBJ2-5	TRBD1
CASSPRDTVYEQYF	TGCGCCAGCAGCCCTCGTGACACTGTCTACGAGCAGTACTTC	-	14	TRBV4-1	TRBJ2-7	-
CASSSQGGTGELFF	TGTGCCAGCAGTTCCCAGGGGGGAACCGGGGAGCTGTTTTTT	-	14	TRBV28	TRBJ2-2	-
CAWSEGDEQFF	TGTGCCTGGAGTGAGGGTGATGAGCAGTTCTTC	-	11	TRBV30	TRBJ2-1	-
CASSLRGSTYEQYF	TGTGCCAGCAGCCTCCGCGGAAGCACCTACGAGCAGTACTTC	-	14	TRBV7-2	TRBJ2-7	-
CASSPLAGGRETQYF	TGTGCCAGCAGCCCGCTAGCGGGGGGTAGGGAGACCCAGTACTTC	-	15	TRBV6-5	TRBJ2-5	TRBD2
CASSVAVSQETQYF	TGTGCCAGCAGCGTAGCGGTCAGCCAAGAGACCCAGTACTTC	-	14	TRBV9	TRBJ2-5	-
CASSRSANYGYTF	TGTGCCAGTAGTAGATCAGCTAACTATGGCTACACCTTC	-	13	TRBV19	TRBJ1-2	-
CASSPPGPSYGYTF	TGCGCCAGCAGCCCCCCGGGACCTTCCTATGGCTACACCTTC	-	14	TRBV4-1	TRBJ1-2	-
CASRAGGFGDEQFF	TGTGCCAGCAGAGCGGGAGGGTTTGGGGATGAGCAGTTCTTC	-	14	TRBV27	TRBJ2-1	TRBD2
CASSHVGGSYEQYF	TGTGCCAGTAGCCACGTCGGGGGTTCCTACGAGCAGTACTTC	-	14	TRBV19	TRBJ2-7	-
CASSVQTLDYEQYF	TGTGCCAGCAGTGTACAGACCCTCGACTACGAGCAGTACTTC	once	14	TRBV6-1	TRBJ2-7	-
CASSLFREGAFF	TGTGCCAGCAGTTTGTTCAGGGAGGGAGCTTTCTTT	-	12	TRBV28	TRBJ1-1	-
CASSLDGRAYEQYF	TGTGCCAGCAGTTTAGACGGGAGGGCCTACGAGCAGTACTTC	-	14	TRBV27	TRBJ2-7	TRBD2
CASSPSGTGIYNEQFF	TGTGCCAGCAGCCCTAGTGGGACAGGGATCTACAATGAGCAGTTCTTC	-	16	TRBV11-2	TRBJ2-1	TRBD1
CASSQEKGGPYEQYF	TGCGCCAGCAGCCAAGAGAAGGGGGGACCCTACGAGCAGTACTTC	-	15	TRBV4-1	TRBJ2-7	-
CASSQVGLYLGEQFF	TGTGCCAGCAGCCAAGTAGGTCTCTATTTGGGTGAGCAGTTCTTC	-	15	TRBV14	TRBJ2-1	-
CASSLGGGGETQYF	TGTGCCAGCAGCTTGGGAGGTGGAGGGGAGACCCAGTACTTC	-	14	TRBV5-8	TRBJ2-5	-
CSALSTEAFF	TGCAGTGCCCTGAGCACTGAAGCTTTCTTT	-	10	TRBV20-1	TRBJ1-1	-
CASSLLASGKNIQYF	TGTGCCAGCAGTTTACTAGCGTCTGGCAAAAACATTCAGTACTTC	-	15	TRBV27	TRBJ2-4	-
CASSPPPEQYF	TGTGCCAGCAGCCCCCCGCCCGAGCAGTACTTC	-	11	TRBV9	TRBJ2-7	-
CASSPGHRNEQFF	TGTGCCAGCTCTCCGGGACATCGCAATGAGCAGTTCTTC	-	13	TRBV19	TRBJ2-1	-
CASSLDVVRGASTDTQYF	TGTGCCAGCAGCTTAGATGTGGTGCGGGGCGCTAGCACAGATACGCAGTATTTT	once	18	TRBV7-9	TRBJ2-3	-
CASSQDSTGGYGYTF	TGCGCCAGCAGCCAAGATTCCACAGGGGGCTATGGCTACACCTTC	-	15	TRBV4-1	TRBJ1-2	TRBD1
CASAISHGYEQYF	TGTGCCAGCGCTATATCCCATGGGTACGAGCAGTACTTC	-	13	TRBV6-1	TRBJ2-7	-
CASSVSSAPLGTDTQYF	TGTGCCAGCAGCGTATCGTCCGCCCCCCTTGGCACAGATACGCAGTATTTT	-	17	TRBV9	TRBJ2-3	-
CASSYEAGANYGYTF	TGTGCCAGCAGTTACGAGGCTGGGGCTAACTATGGCTACACCTTC	-	15	TRBV6-5	TRBJ1-2	-
CASSWFPASTDTQYF	TGTGCCAGCAGTTGGTTTCCTGCTAGCACAGATACGCAGTATTTT	-	15	TRBV6-6	TRBJ2-3	-
CASSFVHSYEQYF	TGTGCCAGCAGTTTTGTCCATTCCTACGAGCAGTACTTC	-	13	TRBV28	TRBJ2-7	-